One sample yielded the 31 T cell receptor beta chains listed below, sequenced in a study of blood T cell repertoires in COVID-19. Sequencing was performed with immunoSEQ multiplex PCR; in TCRdb, only in-frame clones are kept and a portion is missing. This sample carries about 140,000 clones, approximately 80% of them seen once, and the ten largest clones take around 16%. The source material was peripheral blood. The receptors come from a man aged 45-65 years with acute or convalescent COVID-19.

The chain has TRBV3-1 (or the pseudogene TRBV3-2) and TRBJ1-3; TRBD1 matches 8 bases. This CDR3 comprises 16 residues. Germline V gene sequence: CDR1 LGHDT, CDR2 YNNKEL (reference sequence). V dropped 6 bases and J dropped 0; count of bases not matched to a gene: 7. In DNA, the CDR3 is TGTGCCAGCAGAAAGGCGGGACAGGCCTCTGGAAACACCATATATTTT. Protein sequence: CASRKAGQASGNTIYF.

Concerning this clone: One end of the junction does not line up with germline, which may come from a read error. This chain joins TRBV11-2 and TRBJ1-2; tentative D call: TRBD1 (6 bases). CDR3 size: 15 residues. Germline V gene sequence: CDR1 SGHAT, CDR2 FQNNGV. The CDR3 region is CASSLDRFPNYGYTF. CDR3 bases: TGTGCCAGCAGTTTAGACAGGTTTCCTAACTATGGCTACACCTTC. Looking up the rest from reference TRBV11-2 and TRBJ1-2 gives the full variable domain: EAGVAQSPRYKIIEKRQSVAFWCNPISGHATLYWYQQILGQGPKLLIQFQNNGVVDDSQLPKDRFSAERLKGVDSTLKIQPAKLEDSAVYLCASSLDRFPNYGYTFGSGTRLTVV.

V gene TRBV25-1 combines with J gene TRBJ2-3; possibly TRBD2 for D (7 bases). The V gene's germline CDR1 is MGHDK and CDR2 SYGVNS. The CDR3 runs to 15 residues. With 2 bases removed from V and 4 bases from J, the gap between germline ends came to 13 bases. This chain's CDR3 is CASSEGGGRPDTQYF. The CDR3 coding sequence is TGTGCCAGCAGTGAAGGCGGGGGCAGACCAGATACGCAGTATTTT.

The rearrangement uses TRBV4-2 and TRBJ1-2, with D hard to call. Germline V CDR1 and CDR2: LGHNA, YNFKEQ. This CDR3 has 13 amino acids. Deletions cut 1 base from V and 10 bases from J, with 13 bases between. This CDR3 reads CASSQGPATTYTF. The DNA of the CDR3 is TGTGCCAGCAGCCAAGGGCCAGCCACTACCTACACCTTC.

This chain links TRBV30 with TRBJ1-2; perhaps TRBD1 as D (5 bases). This CDR3 is built from 12 residues. Germline V CDR1 and CDR2: GTSNPN, SVGIG (reference sequence). V was trimmed by 5 bases and J by 8 bases, leaving 15 bases between them. The CDR3 DNA is TGTGCCTGGTCCGGGAGGGGTTGGGGCTACACCTTC. Translated, it gives CAWSGRGWGYTF.

V usage is TRBV5-1 and J usage is TRBJ2-5; TRBD1 might be the D (6 bases). V was trimmed by 0 bases and J by 5 bases, leaving 17 bases between them. From germline, CDR1 is SGHRS and CDR2 YFSETQ. The CDR3 consists of 16 residues. The CDR3 is CASSLAGQGPGETQYF. CDR3 coding DNA: TGCGCCAGCAGCTTGGCCGGGCAGGGGCCGGGGGAGACCCAGTACTTC.

The chain links TRBV9 to TRBJ2-7, with a possible D match to TRBD1 (6 bases). V lost 0 bases, J lost 2 bases, and 12 bases lay in between. The CDR3 totals 15 residues. From germline, CDR1 is SGDLS and CDR2 YYNGEE. The CDR3 region has the DNA TGTGCCAGCAGCGTAGAGGCAGGGGTCGCCTACGAGCAGTACTTC. The encoded protein is CASSVEAGVAYEQYF. Together with reference TRBV9 and TRBJ2-7, the CDR3 gives the full variable domain: DSGVTQTPKHLITATGQRVTLRCSPRSGDLSVYWYQQSLDQGLQFLIQYYNGEERAKGNILERFSAQQFPDLHSELNLSSLELGDSALYFCASSVEAGVAYEQYFGPGTRLTVT.

V and J are TRBV19 and TRBJ2-1, with 8 bases identical to TRBD2. Germline CDR1 reads LNHDA; CDR2 reads SQIVND (reference sequence). The CDR3 is made up of 15 amino acids. With 3 bases clipped from V and 0 bases from J, the junction kept 1 base outside the gene matches. CDR3: CASSIGLASYNEQFF. CDR3 DNA: TGTGCCAGTAGTATTGGACTAGCCTCCTACAATGAGCAGTTCTTC.

A single count supports this clone. This chain connects TRBV6-1 to TRBJ1-5, with TRBD1 matching over 10 bases. The CDR3 is made up of 16 amino acids. From germline, CDR1 is MNHNS and CDR2 SASEGT. V dropped 4 bases and J dropped 6; count of bases not matched to a gene: 9. As DNA, the CDR3 is TGTGCCAGCAGTGGCACGGGACAGGGGACCAGTCAGCCCCAGCATTTT. Translated, it gives CASSGTGQGTSQPQHF.

V gene TRBV9 combines with J gene TRBJ1-1; maybe TRBD1 (5 bases). Trimming stripped 6 bases from V and 5 bases from J, with 17 bases between. CDR1 SGDLS and CDR2 YYNGEE come from the germline V gene. The CDR3 length is 14 residues. In DNA, the CDR3 is TGTGCCAGCACGCCCCTTCCGGGGGTAACTGAAGCTTTCTTT. Its translation: CASTPLPGVTEAFF.

This chain links TRBV11-1 with TRBJ1-1; D gene unclear. The CDR3 consists of 16 residues. V was pared by 3 bases and J by 1 base, with 15 bases between. Germline-derived CDR1 and CDR2 are SGHAT and FQDESV (reference sequence). In DNA, the CDR3 is TGTGCCAGCAGCTTGGGTCAGGCGAGTTCGAACACTGAAGCTTTCTTT. Translated, it gives CASSLGQASSNTEAFF. Full variable domain (remainder filled in from reference TRBV11-1 and TRBJ1-1): EAEVAQSPRYKITEKSQAVAFWCDPISGHATLYWYRQILGQGPELLVQFQDESVVDDSQLPKDRFSAERLKGVDSTLKIQPAELGDSAMYLCASSLGQASSNTEAFFGQGTRLTVV.

The chain employs TRBV5-5 and TRBJ2-5, with TRBD2 identical over 11 bases. This CDR3 region has 15 residues. Unmatched junction bases numbered 4, after V lost 5 bases and J lost 1 base. Germline V gene lookup returns CDR1 SGHKS and CDR2 YYEKEE (reference sequence). The CDR3 sequence is CASRVLAGGQETQYF. The DNA of the CDR3 is TGTGCCAGCAGAGTCCTAGCGGGGGGCCAAGAGACCCAGTACTTC.

This chain joins TRBV7-9 and TRBJ2-7; D might be TRBD1 (5 bases). Looked up from germline, CDR1 is SEHNR and CDR2 is FQNEAQ (reference sequence). The CDR3 has 13 amino acids. Trimming shortened V by 5 bases and J by 1 base, and 9 bases separated the two germline ends. The CDR3 sequence is CASSPDSSYEQYF. CDR3 bases: TGTGCCAGCAGCCCTGACAGTTCCTACGAGCAGTACTTC. The full variable domain, in which reference TRBV7-9 and TRBJ2-7 provide the parts outside the CDR3, is DTGVSQNPRHKITKRGQNVTFRCDPISEHNRLYWYRQTLGQGPEFLTYFQNEAQLEKSRLLSDRFSAERPKGSFSTLEIQRTEQGDSAMYLCASSPDSSYEQYFGPGTRLTVT.

The CDR3 DNA follows: TGTGCCACCAGCTTTAGGACAGGAGGCTATGGCTACACCTTC. Protein sequence: CATSFRTGGYGYTF. The chain couples TRBV15 to TRBJ1-2; TRBD1 matches 7 bases. Germline CDR1 reads LNHNV; CDR2 reads YYDKDF (reference sequence). V lost 5 bases and J lost 4; bases outside the gene matches: 7. This CDR3 contains 14 residues.

This chain uses TRBV5-1 with TRBJ1-4, with 9 bases fitting TRBD1. The CDR3 loop spans 15 amino acids. Unmatched junction bases numbered 4, after V lost 0 bases and J lost 7 bases. Germline loops: CDR1 SGHRS, CDR2 YFSETQ. CDR3 DNA: TGCGCCAGCAGCTTGGAGGGACAGGGAGGTGAAAAACTGTTTTTT. Residues: CASSLEGQGGEKLFF.

There are a few counts of this clone. V is TRBV6-5 and J is TRBJ1-5, with D perhaps TRBD1 (6 bases). The V end lost 4 bases, the J end lost 7 bases, and 11 bases lay between the germline ends. This CDR3 contains 13 residues. Germline CDR1 and CDR2: MNHEY and SVGAGI. The DNA of the CDR3 is TGTGCCAGCAGTTTTGAGACAGGCCAGCCCCAGCATTTT. Translated: CASSFETGQPQHF.

The sample holds a few counts of this clone. The chain couples TRBV5-4 to TRBJ2-2; tentatively, D is TRBD1 (6 bases). CDR1 and CDR2 (germline): SGHNT, YYREEE (reference sequence). The V gene lost 0 bases and the J gene lost 6 bases, with 9 bases spanning the gap. The CDR3 has 14 amino acids. CDR3 sequence reads: CASSLVQGPGELFF. The CDR3, as DNA: TGTGCCAGCAGCTTGGTACAGGGACCCGGGGAGCTGTTTTTT.

Concerning this clone itself: Other DNA sequences from this sample encode an identical CDR3 as well. The chain couples TRBV5-1 to TRBJ2-3; D possibly corresponds to TRBD2 (6 bases). CDR1 and CDR2 (germline): SGHRS, YFSETQ. The V and J ends lost 0 bases and 0 bases respectively, with 8 bases between them. The CDR3 is made up of 15 amino acids. CDR3 region: CASSLALASTDTQYF. The CDR3 bases are TGCGCCAGCAGCTTGGCACTAGCTAGCACAGATACGCAGTATTTT.

The rearrangement joins TRBV19 to TRBJ1-5, with a tentative D call TRBD1 (5 bases). V was trimmed by 5 bases and J by 6 bases, leaving 14 bases between them. Germline values: CDR1 LNHDA, CDR2 SQIVND (reference sequence). The CDR3 runs 14 residues. The CDR3 reads CASSSGRVSQPQHF. DNA for the CDR3: TGTGCCAGTAGTTCGGGCAGGGTGAGTCAGCCCCAGCATTTT.

CDR3 DNA: TGTGCCATCAGTGAGGTGACAGGGACCATCAATGAGCAGTTCTTC. It specifies CAISEVTGTINEQFF. This sequence joins TRBV10-3 and TRBJ2-1; 7 bases are shared with TRBD1. This CDR3 is built from 15 residues. Looked up from germline, CDR1 is ENHRY and CDR2 is SYGVKD. The V and J ends lost 2 bases and 6 bases, in that order; junction bases with no gene match: 7.

This chain links TRBV28 with TRBJ2-3, with TRBD2 matching 8 bases. V lost 1 base, J lost 1 base, and 10 bases stayed unmatched. The CDR3 has 18 residues. The germline V gene encodes CDR1 MDHEN and CDR2 SYDVKM. CDR3 bases: TGTGCCAGCAGTTTATCCCTCCCGGGGGGGGCCGGCACAGATACGCAGTATTTT. As protein: CASSLSLPGGAGTDTQYF.

CDR3 sequence (DNA): TGTGCCAGCTCACCACCGACGGCAGGCCGAACCGGGGAGCTGTTTTTT. Its protein product is CASSPPTAGRTGELFF. The chain employs TRBV18 and TRBJ2-2; D is unclear. Trimming pared 0 bases from V and 5 bases from J, leaving 13 bases between. The V gene's germline CDR1 is KGHSH and CDR2 LQKENI. The length of the CDR3 is 16 residues.

This chain joins TRBV10-3 and TRBJ2-1; no clear D. Germline values: CDR1 ENHRY, CDR2 SYGVKD. V shed 3 bases and J shed 6 bases, with 6 bases lying between them. The CDR3 length is 12 residues. CDR3 region: CAISEASNEQFF. The CDR3 coding sequence is TGTGCCATCAGTGAAGCGAGCAATGAGCAGTTCTTC.

J is TRBJ1-2 and V is TRBV19; D is undetermined. CDR3 length equals 12 residues. Per germline, CDR1 LNHDA and CDR2 SQIVND (reference sequence). V lost 4 bases and J 6 bases, leaving 9 bases between the germline ends. In DNA form, the CDR3 reads TGTGCCAGTAGTAGGGAGATCCATGGCTACACCTTC. Its translation: CASSREIHGYTF. Based on the CDR3 plus reference TRBV19 and TRBJ1-2, the full variable domain is DGGITQSPKYLFRKEGQNVTLSCEQNLNHDAMYWYRQDPGQGLRLIYYSQIVNDFQKGDIAEGYSVSREKKESFPLTVTSAQKNPTAFYLCASSREIHGYTFGSGTRLTVV.

The chain is built from TRBV13 and TRBJ2-2; no reliable D call. CDR1 and CDR2 (germline): PRHDT, FYEKMQ (reference sequence). Trimming removed 7 bases at V and 0 bases at J, with 12 bases between. The CDR3 is 15 amino acids. DNA for the CDR3: TGTGCCAGCACAGACACCCTCGCGAACACCGGGGAGCTGTTTTTT. Protein: CASTDTLANTGELFF.

The rearrangement joins TRBV3-1 (or the pseudogene TRBV3-2) to TRBJ2-7; 9 nucleotides align to TRBD1. CDR3 length: 15 residues. Trimming removed 3 bases from V and 6 bases from J; junction bases left unmatched: 9. Germline assignment: CDR1 LGHDT and CDR2 YNNKEL (reference sequence). The CDR3 nucleotides read TGTGCCAGCAGCCAGTACAGGGGGCATCTTGCCGAGCAGTACTTC. Translated: CASSQYRGHLAEQYF.

This clone was picked up a small number of times. The V gene is TRBV19, the J gene TRBJ1-2; no reliable D call. Germline V lookup: CDR1 LNHDA, CDR2 SQIVND (reference sequence). Between the trimmed V and J ends, which lost 5 bases and 13 bases, there was a span of 20 bases. CDR3 length equals 13 residues. The CDR3, as DNA: TGTGCCAGTAGTCAGGCCAATATCCGTTCTTGCACCTTC. This codes for CASSQANIRSCTF.

Comment on this clone: Just one base apart from a much larger clone, this may be a read error. This chain connects TRBV4-1 to TRBJ1-2, with 7 bases identical to TRBD1. CDR1 MGHRA and CDR2 YSYEKL come from the germline V gene. V shed 2 bases, J shed 6 bases, and the junction held 6 bases outside the gene matches. This CDR3 has 14 amino acids. CDR3 sequence reads: CASSQTTGDNGYTF. The CDR3 DNA reads as TGCGCCAGCAGCCAAACCACAGGGGATAATGGCTACACCTTC.

This clone appeared a few times. This chain joins TRBV15 and TRBJ2-6; 9 bases fit TRBD1. With 5 bases clipped from V and 2 bases from J, the junction kept 10 bases outside the gene matches. The CDR3 has 18 residues. Germline CDR1 is LNHNV and CDR2 is YYDKDF (reference sequence). The CDR3 is CATSGYGTGFTGANVLTF. The DNA for the CDR3 is TGTGCCACCAGCGGATACGGGACAGGGTTCACTGGGGCCAACGTCCTGACTTTC.

This chain joins TRBV3-1 (or the pseudogene TRBV3-2) and TRBJ1-3; D is unresolved. The germline CDR1 and CDR2 sequences are LGHDT and YNNKEL (reference sequence). Trimming pared 1 base from V and 3 bases from J, leaving 10 bases between. The CDR3 spans 15 residues. As DNA, the CDR3 is TGTGCCAGCAGCCAAGGACCGGGTTTTGGAAACACCATATATTTT. This encodes CASSQGPGFGNTIYF.

The rearrangement joins TRBV28 to TRBJ2-5, with TRBD1 as a possible D gene (6 bases). V was trimmed by 4 bases and J by 4 bases, leaving 13 bases between them. The CDR3 spans 14 residues. CDR1 is MDHEN and CDR2 is SYDVKM in the germline V gene. The CDR3 protein is CASSSPGTRETQYF. Written as DNA, the CDR3 is TGTGCCAGCAGTTCCCCCGGGACACGAGAGACCCAGTACTTC. Supplemented by reference TRBV28 and TRBJ2-5, the full variable domain reads DVKVTQSSRYLVKRTGEKVFLECVQDMDHENMFWYRQDPGLGLRLIYFSYDVKMKEKGDIPEGYSVSREKKERFSLILESASTNQTSMYLCASSSPGTRETQYFGPGTRLLVL.